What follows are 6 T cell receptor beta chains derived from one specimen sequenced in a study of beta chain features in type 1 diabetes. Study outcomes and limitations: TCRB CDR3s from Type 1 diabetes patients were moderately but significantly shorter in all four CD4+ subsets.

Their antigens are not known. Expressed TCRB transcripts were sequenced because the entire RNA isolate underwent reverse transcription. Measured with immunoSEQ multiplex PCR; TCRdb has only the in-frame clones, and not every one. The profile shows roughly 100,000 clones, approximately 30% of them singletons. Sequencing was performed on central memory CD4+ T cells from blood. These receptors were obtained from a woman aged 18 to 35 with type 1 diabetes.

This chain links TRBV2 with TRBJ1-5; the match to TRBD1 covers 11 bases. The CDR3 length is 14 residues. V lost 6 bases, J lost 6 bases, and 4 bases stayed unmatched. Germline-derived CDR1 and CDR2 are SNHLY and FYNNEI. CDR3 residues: CASRGQGERQPQHF. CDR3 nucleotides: TGTGCCAGCAGGGGACAGGGGGAGCGTCAGCCCCAGCATTTT.

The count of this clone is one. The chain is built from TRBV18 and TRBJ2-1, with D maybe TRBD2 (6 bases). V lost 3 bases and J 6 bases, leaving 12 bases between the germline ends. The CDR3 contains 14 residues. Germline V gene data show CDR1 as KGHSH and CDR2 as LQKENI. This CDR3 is CASSPGTPGNEQFF. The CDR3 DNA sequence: TGTGCCAGCTCACCCGGGACTCCTGGCAATGAGCAGTTCTTC.

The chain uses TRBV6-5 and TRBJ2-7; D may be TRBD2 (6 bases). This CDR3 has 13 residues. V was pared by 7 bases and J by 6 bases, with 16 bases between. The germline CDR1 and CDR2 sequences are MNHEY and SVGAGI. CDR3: CASTPVGSGEQYV. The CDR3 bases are TGTGCCAGCACTCCGGTCGGGAGTGGCGAGCAGTACGTC.

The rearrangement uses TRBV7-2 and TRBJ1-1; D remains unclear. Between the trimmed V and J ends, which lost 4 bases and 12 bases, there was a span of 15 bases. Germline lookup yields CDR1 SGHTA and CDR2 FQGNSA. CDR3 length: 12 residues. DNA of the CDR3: TGTGCCAGCAGCTCACAGTCGTCCGGGACTTTCTTT. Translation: CASSSQSSGTFF.

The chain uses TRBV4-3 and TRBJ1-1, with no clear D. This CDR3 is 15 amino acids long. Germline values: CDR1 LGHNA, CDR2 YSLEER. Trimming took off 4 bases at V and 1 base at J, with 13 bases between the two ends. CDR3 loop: CASSRIGRGNTEAFF. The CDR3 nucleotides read TGCGCCAGCAGCCGGATCGGACGGGGGAACACTGAAGCTTTCTTT.

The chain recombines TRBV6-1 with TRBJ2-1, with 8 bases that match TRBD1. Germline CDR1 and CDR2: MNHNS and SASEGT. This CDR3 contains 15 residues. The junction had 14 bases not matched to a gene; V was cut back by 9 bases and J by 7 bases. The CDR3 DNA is TGTGCCAGGGGGGACAGGTCTGGAGGGTTGAATGAGCAGTTCTTC. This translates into CARGDRSGGLNEQFF.